This TCR beta chain was recovered during a study of shared clonotypes between healthy human individuals. Study-level points and caveats: Clonotype sharing among donors, it was expected, would be affected by sequencing depth. Only blood samples were collected, and tissue repertoires likely differ.

TCRdb keeps only in-frame clones here, not all; method: immunoSEQ multiplex PCR. The sample carries about 490,000 clones, 76% recorded once. This CDR3 has 14 residues. Looked up from germline, CDR1 is KGHSH and CDR2 is LQKENI. Trimming shortened V by 5 bases and J by 2 bases, and 11 bases separated the two germline ends. Concerning this clone itself: The antigen is undetermined.

The specimen sequenced was PBMCs. The chain joins TRBV18 to TRBJ2-3, with a tentative D call TRBD2 (5 bases). This TCR came from a woman in her thirties or forties in good health. Some clones in this sample may be carry-over from other donors' samples. This CDR3 reads CASSISGNTDTQYF. As DNA, the CDR3 is TGTGCCAGCTCAATAAGCGGAAACACAGATACGCAGTATTTT. Drawing the rest from reference TRBV18 and TRBJ2-3, the complete variable domain is NAGVMQNPRHLVRRRGQEARLRCSPMKGHSHVYWYRQLPEEGLKFMVYLQKENIIDESGMPKERFSAEFPKEGPSILRIQQVVRGDSAAYFCASSISGNTDTQYFGPGTRLTVL.